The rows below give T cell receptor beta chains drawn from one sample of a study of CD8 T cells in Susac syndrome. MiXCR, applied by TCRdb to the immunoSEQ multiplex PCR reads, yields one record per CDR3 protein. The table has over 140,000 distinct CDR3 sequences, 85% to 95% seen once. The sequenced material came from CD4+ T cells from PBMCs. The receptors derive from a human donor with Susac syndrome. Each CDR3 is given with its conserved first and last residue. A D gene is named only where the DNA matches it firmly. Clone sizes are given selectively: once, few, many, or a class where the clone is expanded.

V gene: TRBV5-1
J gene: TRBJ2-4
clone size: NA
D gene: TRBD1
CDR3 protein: CARLKDRDFTLAKNIQYF
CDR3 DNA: TGCGCCAGGTTAAAGGACAGGGATTTTACGCTAGCCAAAAACATTCAGTACTTC

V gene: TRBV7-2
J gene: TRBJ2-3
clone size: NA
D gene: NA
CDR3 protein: CASSPDRNTDTQYF
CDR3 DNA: TGTGCCAGCAGCCCGGACAGAAACACAGATACGCAGTATTTT

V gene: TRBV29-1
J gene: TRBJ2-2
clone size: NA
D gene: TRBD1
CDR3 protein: CSVLDRVNTGELFF
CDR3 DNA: TGCAGCGTTCTTGACAGGGTTAACACCGGGGAGCTGTTTTTT

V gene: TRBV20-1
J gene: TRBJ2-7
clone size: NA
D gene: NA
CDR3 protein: CSASRSYYEQYF
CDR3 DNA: TGCAGTGCATCACGGAGCTACTACGAGCAGTACTTC

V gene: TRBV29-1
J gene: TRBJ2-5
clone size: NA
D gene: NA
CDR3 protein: CSFEGEGETQYF
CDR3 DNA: TGCAGCTTTGAGGGGGAAGGGGAGACCCAGTACTTC

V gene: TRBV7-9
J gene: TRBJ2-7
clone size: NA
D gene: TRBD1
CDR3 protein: CASSAQERQGNYEQYF
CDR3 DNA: TGTGCCAGCAGCGCCCAGGAACGACAGGGGAACTACGAGCAGTACTTC

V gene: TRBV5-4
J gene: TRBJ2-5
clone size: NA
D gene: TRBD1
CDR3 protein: CASSLGQGGETQYF
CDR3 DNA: TGTGCCAGCAGCTTGGGACAGGGCGGGGAGACCCAGTACTTC

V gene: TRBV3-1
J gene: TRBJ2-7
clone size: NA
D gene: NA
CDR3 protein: CASSQRWAYEQYF
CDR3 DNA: TGTGCCAGCAGCCAAAGGTGGGCGTACGAGCAGTACTTC

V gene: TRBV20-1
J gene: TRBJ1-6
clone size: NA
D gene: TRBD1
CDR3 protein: CSAITGGQNSPLHF
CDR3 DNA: TGCAGTGCTATTACAGGGGGCCAGAATTCACCCCTCCACTTT

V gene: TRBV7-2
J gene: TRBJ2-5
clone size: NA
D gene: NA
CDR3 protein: CASSYQGAETQYF
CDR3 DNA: TGTGCCAGCAGCTACCAGGGCGCAGAGACCCAGTACTTC

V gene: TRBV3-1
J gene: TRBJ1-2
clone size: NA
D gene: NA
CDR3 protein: CASSQGAQGVVVF
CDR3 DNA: TGTGCCAGCAGCCAAGGGGCCCAGGGTGTAGTCGTCTTC

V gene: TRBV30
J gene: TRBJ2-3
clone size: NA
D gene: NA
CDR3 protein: CAWSVKGGTDTQYF
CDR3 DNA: TGTGCCTGGAGTGTGAAAGGGGGCACAGATACGCAGTATTTT

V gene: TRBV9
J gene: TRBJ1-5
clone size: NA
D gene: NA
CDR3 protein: CASSPSGGAGQPQHF
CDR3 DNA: TGTGCCAGCAGCCCCAGTGGGGGGGCGGGTCAGCCCCAGCATTTT

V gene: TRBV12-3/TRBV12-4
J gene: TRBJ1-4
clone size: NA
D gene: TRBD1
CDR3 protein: CASSRRGTGIEKLFF
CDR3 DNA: TGTGCCAGCAGTCGCCGGGGGACAGGGATTGAAAAACTGTTTTTT

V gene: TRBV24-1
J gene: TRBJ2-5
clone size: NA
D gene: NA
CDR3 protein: CATSDLQETQYF
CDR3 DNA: TGTGCCACCAGTGACCTCCAAGAGACCCAGTACTTC

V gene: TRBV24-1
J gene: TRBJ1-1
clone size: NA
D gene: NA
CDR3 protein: CATSDFGRRGAFF
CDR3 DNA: TGTGCCACCAGTGATTTTGGGCGGCGGGGAGCTTTCTTT

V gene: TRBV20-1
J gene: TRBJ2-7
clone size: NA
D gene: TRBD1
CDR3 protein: CSPAQGTGGVQYF
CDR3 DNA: TGCAGTCCGGCCCAAGGGACAGGGGGAGTACAGTACTTC

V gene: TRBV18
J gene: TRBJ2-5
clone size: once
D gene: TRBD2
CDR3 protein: CASSPGLADQETQYF
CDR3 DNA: TGTGCCAGCTCTCCGGGACTAGCGGACCAAGAGACCCAGTACTTC

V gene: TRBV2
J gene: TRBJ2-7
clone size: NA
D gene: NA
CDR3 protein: CASVEGYEQYF
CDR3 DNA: TGTGCCAGCGTTGAAGGCTACGAGCAGTACTTC

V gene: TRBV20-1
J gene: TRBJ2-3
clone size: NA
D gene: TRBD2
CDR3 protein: CSAMTSGEPDTQYF
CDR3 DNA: TGCAGTGCTATGACTAGCGGGGAACCAGATACGCAGTATTTT

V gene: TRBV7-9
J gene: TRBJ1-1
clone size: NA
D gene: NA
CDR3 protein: CATGRGAGAIPHEAFF
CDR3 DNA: TGTGCCACCGGGCGTGGGGCAGGGGCTATACCCCATGAAGCTTTCTTT

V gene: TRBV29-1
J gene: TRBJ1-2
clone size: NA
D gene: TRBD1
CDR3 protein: CSVEDRSYGYTF
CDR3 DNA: TGCAGCGTGGAGGACAGGTCCTATGGCTACACCTTC

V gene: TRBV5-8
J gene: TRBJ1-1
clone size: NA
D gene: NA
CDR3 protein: CASSRAGNTEAFF
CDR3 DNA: TGTGCCAGCAGCCGGGCTGGGAACACTGAAGCTTTCTTT

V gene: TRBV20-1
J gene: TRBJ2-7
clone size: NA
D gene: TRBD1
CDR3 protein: CSARNWDRGQEQYF
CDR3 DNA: TGCAGTGCTAGAAACTGGGACAGGGGGCAAGAGCAGTACTTC

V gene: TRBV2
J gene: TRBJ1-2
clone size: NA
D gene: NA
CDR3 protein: CASRISDRGDYGYTF
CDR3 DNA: TGTGCCAGCAGAATCTCAGACCGCGGAGACTATGGCTACACCTTC

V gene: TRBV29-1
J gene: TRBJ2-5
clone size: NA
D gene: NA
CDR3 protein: CSVGNQETQYF
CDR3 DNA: TGCAGCGTCGGAAACCAAGAGACCCAGTACTTC

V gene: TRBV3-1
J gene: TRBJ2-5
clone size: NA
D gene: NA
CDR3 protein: CASSQGRDETQYF
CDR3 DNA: TGTGCCAGCAGCCAAGGCAGGGATGAGACCCAGTACTTC

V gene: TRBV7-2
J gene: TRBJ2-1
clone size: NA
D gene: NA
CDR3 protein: CASSLARGGNEQFF
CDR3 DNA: TGTGCCAGCAGCTTAGCGAGGGGGGGGAATGAGCAGTTCTTC